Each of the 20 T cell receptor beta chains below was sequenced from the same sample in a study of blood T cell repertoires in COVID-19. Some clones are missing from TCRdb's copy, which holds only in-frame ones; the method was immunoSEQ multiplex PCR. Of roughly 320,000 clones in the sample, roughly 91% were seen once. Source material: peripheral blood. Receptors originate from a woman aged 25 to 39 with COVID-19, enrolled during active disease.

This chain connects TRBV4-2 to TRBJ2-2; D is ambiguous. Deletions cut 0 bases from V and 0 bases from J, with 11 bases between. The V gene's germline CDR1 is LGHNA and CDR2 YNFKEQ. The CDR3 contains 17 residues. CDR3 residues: CASSQDHGEANTGELFF. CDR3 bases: TGTGCCAGCAGCCAAGATCATGGAGAGGCGAACACCGGGGAGCTGTTTTTT.

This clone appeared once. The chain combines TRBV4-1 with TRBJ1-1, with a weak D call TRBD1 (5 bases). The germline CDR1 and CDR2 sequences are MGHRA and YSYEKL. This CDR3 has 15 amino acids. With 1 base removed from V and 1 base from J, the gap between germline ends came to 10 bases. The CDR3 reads CASSQGGAWNTEAFF. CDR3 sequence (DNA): TGCGCCAGCAGCCAAGGTGGGGCCTGGAACACTGAAGCTTTCTTT.

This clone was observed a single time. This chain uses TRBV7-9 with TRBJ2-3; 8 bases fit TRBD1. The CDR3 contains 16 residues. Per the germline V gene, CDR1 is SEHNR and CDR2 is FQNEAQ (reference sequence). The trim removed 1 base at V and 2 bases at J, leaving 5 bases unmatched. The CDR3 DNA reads TGTGCCAGCAGCTTAGAGGACAGGGTTTCCACAGATACGCAGTATTTT. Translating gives CASSLEDRVSTDTQYF.

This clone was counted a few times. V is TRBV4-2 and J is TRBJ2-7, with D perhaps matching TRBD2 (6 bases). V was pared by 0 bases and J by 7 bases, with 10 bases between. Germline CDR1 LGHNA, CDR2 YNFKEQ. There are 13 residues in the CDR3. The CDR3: CASSQDAGREQYF. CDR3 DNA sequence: TGTGCCAGCAGCCAAGATGCGGGGAGGGAGCAGTACTTC.

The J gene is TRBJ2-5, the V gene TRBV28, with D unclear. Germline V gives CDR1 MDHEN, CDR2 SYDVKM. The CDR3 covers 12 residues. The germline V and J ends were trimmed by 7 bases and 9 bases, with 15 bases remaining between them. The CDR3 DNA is TGTGCCAGCACCCAATCCAGTGCGGCCCAGTACTTC. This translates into CASTQSSAAQYF.

The CDR3 sequence is CASSLVGGRVYTDTQYF. The DNA for the CDR3 is TGTGCCAGCAGCTTAGTTGGGGGCAGGGTCTATACAGATACGCAGTATTTT. V and J are TRBV11-2 and TRBJ2-3; the D gene is possibly TRBD1 (6 bases). The CDR3 is 17 amino acids. The germline V gene encodes CDR1 SGHAT and CDR2 FQNNGV. V lost 1 base and J 3 bases, leaving 17 bases between the germline ends.

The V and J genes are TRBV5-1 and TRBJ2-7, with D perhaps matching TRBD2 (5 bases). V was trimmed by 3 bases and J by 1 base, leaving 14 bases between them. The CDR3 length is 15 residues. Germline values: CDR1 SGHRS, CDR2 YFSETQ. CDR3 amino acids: CASSWAGPRSYEQYF. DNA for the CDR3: TGCGCCAGCAGCTGGGCGGGCCCCCGTTCCTACGAGCAGTACTTC. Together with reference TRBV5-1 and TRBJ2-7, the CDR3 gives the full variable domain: KAGVTQTPRYLIKTRGQQVTLSCSPISGHRSVSWYQQTPGQGLQFLFEYFSETQRNKGNFPGRFSGRQFSNSRSEMNVSTLELGDSALYLCASSWAGPRSYEQYFGPGTRLTVT.

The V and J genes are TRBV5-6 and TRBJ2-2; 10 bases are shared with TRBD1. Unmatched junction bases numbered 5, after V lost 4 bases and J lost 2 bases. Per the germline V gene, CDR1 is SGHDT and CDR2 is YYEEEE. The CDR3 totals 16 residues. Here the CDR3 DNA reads TGTGCCAGCAGCGGCGGGACAGGGGATAACACCGGGGAGCTGTTTTTT. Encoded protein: CASSGGTGDNTGELFF.

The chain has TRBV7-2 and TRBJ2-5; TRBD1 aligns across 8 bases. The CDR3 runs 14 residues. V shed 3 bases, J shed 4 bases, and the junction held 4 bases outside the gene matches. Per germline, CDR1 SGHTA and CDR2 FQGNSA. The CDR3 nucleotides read TGTGCCAGCAGCTTTATGGGACAGGCAGAGACCCAGTACTTC. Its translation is CASSFMGQAETQYF.

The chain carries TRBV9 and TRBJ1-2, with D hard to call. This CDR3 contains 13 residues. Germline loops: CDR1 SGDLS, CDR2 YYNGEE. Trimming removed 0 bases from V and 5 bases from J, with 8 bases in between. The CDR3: CASSVDTEYGYTF. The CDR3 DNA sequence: TGTGCCAGCAGCGTAGATACTGAGTATGGCTACACCTTC.

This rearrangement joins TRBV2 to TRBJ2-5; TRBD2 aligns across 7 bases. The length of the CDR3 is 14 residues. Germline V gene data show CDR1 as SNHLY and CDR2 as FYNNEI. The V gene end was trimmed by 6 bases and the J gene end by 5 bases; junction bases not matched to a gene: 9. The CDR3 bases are TGTGCCAGCAGACCCAGGAGCGGGGTGGAGACCCAGTACTTC. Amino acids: CASRPRSGVETQYF. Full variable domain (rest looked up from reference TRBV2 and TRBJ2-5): EPEVTQTPSHQVTQMGQEVILRCVPISNHLYFYWYRQILGQKVEFLVSFYNNEISEKSEIFDDQFSVERPDGSNFTLKIRSTKLEDSAMYFCASRPRSGVETQYFGPGTRLLVL.

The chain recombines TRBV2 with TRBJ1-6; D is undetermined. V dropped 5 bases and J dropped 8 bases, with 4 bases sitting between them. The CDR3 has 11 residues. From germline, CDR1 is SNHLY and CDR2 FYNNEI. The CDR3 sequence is CASSSYSPLHF. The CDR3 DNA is TGTGCCAGCAGTTCTTATTCACCCCTCCACTTT.

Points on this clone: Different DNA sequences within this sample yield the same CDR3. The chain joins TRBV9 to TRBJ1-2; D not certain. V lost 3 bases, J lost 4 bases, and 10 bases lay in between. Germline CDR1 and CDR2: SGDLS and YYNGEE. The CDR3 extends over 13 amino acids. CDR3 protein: CASSAGRGYGYTF. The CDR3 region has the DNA TGTGCCAGCAGCGCCGGACGGGGCTATGGCTACACCTTC.

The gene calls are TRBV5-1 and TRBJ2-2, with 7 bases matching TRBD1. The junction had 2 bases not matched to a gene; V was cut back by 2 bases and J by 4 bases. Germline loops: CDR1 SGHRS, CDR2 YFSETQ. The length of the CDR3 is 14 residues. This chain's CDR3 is CASSLDRVTGELFF. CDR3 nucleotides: TGCGCCAGCAGCTTAGACAGGGTCACCGGGGAGCTGTTTTTT.

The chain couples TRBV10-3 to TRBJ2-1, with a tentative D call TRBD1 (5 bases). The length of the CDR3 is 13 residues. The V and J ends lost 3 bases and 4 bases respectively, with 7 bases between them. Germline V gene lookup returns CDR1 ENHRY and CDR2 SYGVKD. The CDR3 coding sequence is TGTGCCATCAGTGAAGACAGTTACAATGAGCAGTTCTTC. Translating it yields CAISEDSYNEQFF.

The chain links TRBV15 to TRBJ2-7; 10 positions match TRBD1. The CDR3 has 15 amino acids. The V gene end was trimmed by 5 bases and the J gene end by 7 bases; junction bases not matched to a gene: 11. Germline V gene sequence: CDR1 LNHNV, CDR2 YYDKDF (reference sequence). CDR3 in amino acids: CATSSRGQGIWEQYV. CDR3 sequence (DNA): TGTGCCACCAGCTCCCGGGGACAGGGGATTTGGGAGCAGTACGTC.

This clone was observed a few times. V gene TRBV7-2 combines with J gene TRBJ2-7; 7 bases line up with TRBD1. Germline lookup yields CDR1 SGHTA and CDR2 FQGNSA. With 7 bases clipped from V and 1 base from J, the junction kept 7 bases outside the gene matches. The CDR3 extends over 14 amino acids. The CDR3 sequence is CASKTGRYSYEQYF. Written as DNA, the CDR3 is TGTGCCAGCAAGACAGGGCGCTATTCCTACGAGCAGTACTTC.

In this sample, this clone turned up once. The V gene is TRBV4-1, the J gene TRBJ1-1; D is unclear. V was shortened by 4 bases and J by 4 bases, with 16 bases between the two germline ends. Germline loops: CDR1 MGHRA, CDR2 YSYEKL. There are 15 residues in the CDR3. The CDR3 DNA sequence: TGCGCCAGCAGCCGGATTGCCGGGATGGGCACTGAAGCTTTCTTT. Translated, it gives CASSRIAGMGTEAFF.

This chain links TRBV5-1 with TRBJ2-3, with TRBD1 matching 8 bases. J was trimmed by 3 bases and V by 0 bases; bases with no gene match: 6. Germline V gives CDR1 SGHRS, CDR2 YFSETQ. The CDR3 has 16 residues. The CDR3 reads CASSLGQGYVTDTQYF. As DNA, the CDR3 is TGCGCCAGCAGCTTGGGACAGGGGTATGTGACAGATACGCAGTATTTT.

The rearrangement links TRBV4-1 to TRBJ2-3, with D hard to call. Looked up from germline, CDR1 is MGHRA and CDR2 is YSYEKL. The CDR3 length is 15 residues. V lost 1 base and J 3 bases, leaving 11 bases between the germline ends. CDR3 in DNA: TGCGCCAGCAGCCAAGCACAACAGCATACAGATACGCAGTATTTT. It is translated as CASSQAQQHTDTQYF.